This TCR beta chain was sequenced in a study of cytomegalovirus exposure and HLA in healthy donors. Overall study context: A subsequent analysis reported that the roughly 120 validation repertoires were produced on the same platform that had also been used for the 666 first-cohort repertoires. General observations from the study: The authors enumerated over 150 TCR beta chains as linked to cytomegalovirus. Specific recognition of CMV antigens was confirmed in vitro for a few chains (all CMV-associated).

This clone has more than one count but fewer than ten. No antigen is known for it. TCRdb keeps only in-frame clones here, not all; method: immunoSEQ multiplex PCR. The repertoire holds 150,000 to 200,000 clones, with around nine tenths as singletons. This clonotype was sampled from a man younger than 35 in good health and CMV-seropositive. The sequenced sample was PBMCs.

The CDR3 DNA reads as TGTGCCTCCCGTATAGGGAGGGCCCCCCAGCATTTT. It yields the protein CASRIGRAPQHF. V and J are TRBV2 and TRBJ1-5; D ambiguous. Germline CDR1 SNHLY, CDR2 FYNNEI. CDR3 length equals 12 residues. The V end lost 11 bases, the J end lost 10 bases, and 18 bases lay between the germline ends.